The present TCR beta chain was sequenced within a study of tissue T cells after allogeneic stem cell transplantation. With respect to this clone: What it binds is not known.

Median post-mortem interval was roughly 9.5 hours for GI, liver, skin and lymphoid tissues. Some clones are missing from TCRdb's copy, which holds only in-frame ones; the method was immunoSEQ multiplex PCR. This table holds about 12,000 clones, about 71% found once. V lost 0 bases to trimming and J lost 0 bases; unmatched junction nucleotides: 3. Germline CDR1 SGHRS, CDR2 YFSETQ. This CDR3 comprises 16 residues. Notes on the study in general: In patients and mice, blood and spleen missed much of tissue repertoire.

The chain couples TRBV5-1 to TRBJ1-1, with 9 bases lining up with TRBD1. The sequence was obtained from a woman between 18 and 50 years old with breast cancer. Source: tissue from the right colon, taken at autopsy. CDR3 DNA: TGCGCCAGCAGCTTGGGACAGGGGGACATGAACACTGAAGCTTTCTTT. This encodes CASSLGQGDMNTEAFF.